This T cell receptor beta chain was profiled in a study of blood T cells in healthy people across ages. PCR was performed a second time for roughly 6 to 12 cycles using a sample-barcoded 5' primer and a J-beta primer mix. TCRdb used MiXCR to reprocess the 5' RACE reads, holding one entry per CDR3 protein. Among some 710,000 distinct CDR3 sequences listed, about half were seen once. The CDR3 has 11 residues. Trimming removed 3 bases from V and 11 bases from J, with 11 bases in between. CDR1 and CDR2 (germline): SGHDT, YYEEEE. The TCR was taken from a man aged 80 or over in good health. Sequenced: blood. The chain couples TRBV5-6 to TRBJ1-2; D is ambiguous. The CDR3 bases are TGTGCCAGCAGCTCGACGGTGGTATACACCTTC. This gives the protein CASSSTVVYTF.